The sequence of this T cell receptor (beta chain) was determined in a study of spatial heterogeneity in lung cancer. CDR1 SGHAT and CDR2 FQNNGV come from the germline V gene. This CDR3 region has 14 residues. TCRdb independently ran MiXCR on the 5' RACE reads; one entry per CDR3 protein. This table holds tens of thousands of distinct CDR3 sequences, 15% to 20% found once. Time point denoted: blood at routine non-recurrence follow-up after resection. From tumor, nontumor lung or frozen PBMC, whole RNA was taken unsorted for sequencing. About this clonotype: One junction end does not reproduce the germline sequence, and a read error may be involved.

This receptor was taken from a male donor with early-stage non-small cell lung cancer. The rearrangement joins TRBV11-2 to TRBJ2-1; D possibly uses TRBD1 or TRBD2 (5 bases each). This specimen consisted of PBMCs, obtained at follow-up. CDR3 DNA sequence: TGTGTCAGCAGCCGGGGCGGTCCGTCGAGTGAGCAGTTCTTC. Amino acids: CVSSRGGPSSEQFF.